These 22 T cell receptor beta chains originate from one sample sequenced in a study of shared clonotypes between healthy human individuals. Sequencing used immunoSEQ multiplex PCR; TCRdb keeps in-frame clones, though not all of them. This sample carries over 2 million clones, roughly 96% of them seen once, and the ten largest clones take around 0.13%. The sample was naive CD4+ T cells sorted from blood. Subset denoted: CD45RA+ positively selected. The receptors stem from a man younger than 35 in good health.

The CDR3 DNA follows: TGTGCCATCAGTGAGGGGACTAGCGGGATGGAAGAGACCCAGTACTTC. It is translated as CAISEGTSGMEETQYF. This chain joins TRBV10-3 and TRBJ2-5; 13 positions match TRBD2. CDR1 and CDR2 from the germline V gene are ENHRY and SYGVKD. J lost 3 bases, V lost 2 bases, and 3 bases had no gene match. The CDR3 runs 16 residues.

The chain recombines TRBV5-1 with TRBJ1-4; 9 bases match TRBD1. This CDR3 has 14 residues. With 3 bases clipped from V and 7 bases from J, the junction kept 4 bases outside the gene matches. The germline gives CDR1 SGHRS, CDR2 YFSETQ. The CDR3 here is CASSSGTGIEKLFF. CDR3 sequence (DNA): TGCGCCAGCAGCTCCGGGACAGGGATTGAAAAACTGTTTTTT.

The chain links TRBV6-5 to TRBJ2-5; the D gene could be TRBD1 or TRBD2 (6 bases each). Looked up from germline, CDR1 is MNHEY and CDR2 is SVGAGI. V lost 0 bases and J lost 7, with 12 bases in between. The CDR3 length is 14 residues. The CDR3 nucleotides read TGTGCCAGCAGTTACTCACGGTCGGGGGCGACCCAGTACTTC. It specifies CASSYSRSGATQYF.

The rearrangement links TRBV5-1 to TRBJ1-1; possible D gene TRBD1, 6 bases. The CDR3 loop spans 15 amino acids. Germline V lookup: CDR1 SGHRS, CDR2 YFSETQ. V lost 0 bases, J lost 0 bases, and 9 bases lay in between. The CDR3 spells CASSLVGTMNTEAFF. Written as DNA, the CDR3 is TGCGCCAGCAGCTTGGTCGGGACAATGAACACTGAAGCTTTCTTT.

The chain joins TRBV5-4 to TRBJ2-1; 10 nucleotides align to TRBD2. The germline V gene has CDR1 SGHNT and CDR2 YYREEE (reference sequence). CDR3 size: 15 residues. Germline trimming cut 3 bases from V and 8 bases from J; bases unmatched to any gene: 8. The CDR3 sequence: CASSSERGGSDEQFF. The CDR3 DNA sequence: TGTGCCAGCAGCTCCGAGCGGGGGGGTTCAGATGAGCAGTTCTTC.

The CDR3 sequence: CASSNDRVLGYTF. CDR3 bases: TGTGCCAGCAGCAACGACAGGGTCCTTGGCTACACCTTC. V gene TRBV5-4 combines with J gene TRBJ1-2; 7 bases are a match to TRBD1. The V gene end was trimmed by 4 bases and the J gene end by 7 bases; junction bases not matched to a gene: 7. The CDR3 totals 13 residues. Germline CDR1 reads SGHNT; CDR2 reads YYREEE (reference sequence).

This chain joins TRBV6-1 and TRBJ1-3; D might be TRBD1 (6 bases). V lost 4 bases to trimming and J lost 4 bases, with 14 bases between them. Germline assignment: CDR1 MNHNS and CDR2 SASEGT. This CDR3 has 15 residues. The CDR3 DNA reads as TGTGCCAGCAGTGTTCCAGGGGTGAGCGGAAACACCATATATTTT. Protein: CASSVPGVSGNTIYF.

This sequence joins TRBV7-2 and TRBJ2-7, with D perhaps given as TRBD1 or TRBD2 (5 bases each). V shed 2 bases and J shed 5 bases, with 16 bases lying between them. CDR1 and CDR2 from the germline V gene are SGHTA and FQGNSA. The CDR3 spans 15 residues. CDR3 sequence: CASSLRGPPWDEQYF. The CDR3 region has the DNA TGTGCCAGCAGCTTACGGGGCCCGCCCTGGGACGAGCAGTACTTC.

This clone was recorded only once. This chain uses TRBV10-3 with TRBJ2-3; a weak D match, TRBD1 (6 bases). Trimming stripped 4 bases from V and 1 base from J, with 9 bases between. The V gene's germline CDR1 is ENHRY and CDR2 SYGVKD. The CDR3 length is 14 residues. The CDR3 region is CAISGWTGTDTQYF. The CDR3, as DNA: TGTGCCATCAGTGGGTGGACAGGCACAGATACGCAGTATTTT.

The CDR3 DNA reads TGTGCCAGTAGTATAGCCCTCCGACAGGGGATACCCCCGGGAGGCTACACCTTC. It specifies CASSIALRQGIPPGGYTF. The chain uses TRBV19 and TRBJ1-2, with 8 bases lining up with TRBD1. J gave up 8 bases and V 1 base, and 18 bases lay outside the gene matches. The germline gives CDR1 LNHDA, CDR2 SQIVND (reference sequence). The CDR3 loop spans 18 amino acids.

Points on this clone: The same CDR3 also results from other DNA sequences found in this sample. The genes are TRBV10-3 and TRBJ1-5, with no clear D. Germline V gene sequence: CDR1 ENHRY, CDR2 SYGVKD. Trimming cost V 3 bases and J 0 bases, with 3 bases left between them. The CDR3 sequence is 13 residues long. CDR3 amino acids: CAISDYSNQPQHF. The CDR3 DNA follows: TGTGCCATCAGTGACTATAGCAATCAGCCCCAGCATTTT.

CDR3 nucleotide sequence: TGTGCCAGCAATTCCGGGGTAGGCGAAAAACTGTTTTTT. It codes for CASNSGVGEKLFF. The rearrangement uses TRBV18 and TRBJ1-4; D not certain. Per germline, CDR1 KGHSH and CDR2 LQKENI. The length of the CDR3 is 13 residues. V shed 8 bases and J shed 8 bases, with 15 bases lying between them.

The V gene is TRBV4-3, the J gene TRBJ2-7; TRBD2 matches 8 bases. After removal of 1 base from V and 7 bases from J, the junction contained 12 bases not matched to a gene. Looked up from germline, CDR1 is LGHNA and CDR2 is YSLEER. The CDR3 contains 16 residues. The CDR3 DNA reads TGCGCCAGCAGCCAAGTCAGCTCAATTAGCGGGGAAGAGCAGTACTTC. Translated, it gives CASSQVSSISGEEQYF.

The rearrangement uses TRBV4-1 and TRBJ2-7, with 12 bases aligning to TRBD1. J lost 4 bases, V lost 2 bases, and 6 bases had no gene match. CDR3 length equals 16 residues. Germline V gene data show CDR1 as MGHRA and CDR2 as YSYEKL. The CDR3 is CASSQSRDRGLYEQYF. The CDR3 nucleotides read TGCGCCAGCAGCCAAAGTAGGGACAGGGGGCTATACGAGCAGTACTTC.

This clone is a singleton in its sample. J is TRBJ2-7 and V is TRBV27; tentatively, D is TRBD2 (6 bases). Trimming stripped 10 bases from V and 4 bases from J, with 23 bases between. This CDR3 comprises 15 residues. Germline CDR1 is MNHEY and CDR2 is SMNVEV (reference sequence). CDR3 sequence: CATLRFGGLGYEQYF. The CDR3, as DNA: TGTGCCACCCTTAGATTCGGAGGGCTGGGGTACGAGCAGTACTTC.

The rearrangement uses TRBV6-5 and TRBJ2-7, with 7 nucleotides matching TRBD1. Germline V gene lookup returns CDR1 MNHEY and CDR2 SVGAGI. Trimming removed 6 bases from V and 5 bases from J; junction bases left unmatched: 7. The CDR3 consists of 13 residues. The CDR3: CASSRNRGHEQYF. CDR3 in DNA: TGTGCCAGCAGCCGGAACAGGGGCCACGAGCAGTACTTC.

In this sample, this clone turned up once. The gene calls are TRBV6-1 and TRBJ2-3; 8 bases match TRBD1. The CDR3 sequence is 15 residues long. Germline values: CDR1 MNHNS, CDR2 SASEGT. With V trimmed by 1 base and J by 12 bases, 12 bases remained unmatched. The CDR3 reads CASSEGWTGIFTQYF. The CDR3 DNA reads TGTGCCAGCAGTGAAGGGTGGACAGGGATTTTCACCCAGTATTTT.

The chain carries TRBV30 and TRBJ1-2; TRBD1 agrees at 8 bases. There are 14 residues in the CDR3. The germline V gene encodes CDR1 GTSNPN and CDR2 SVGIG (reference sequence). Unmatched junction bases numbered 5, after V lost 1 base and J lost 4 bases. CDR3 nucleotide sequence: TGTGCCTGGAGTGCGGGTCAGGGGGCCTATGGCTACACCTTC. Its protein is CAWSAGQGAYGYTF.

V is TRBV27 and J is TRBJ1-5; D ambiguous. V was shortened by 0 bases and J by 3 bases, with 3 bases between the two germline ends. Germline V lookup: CDR1 MNHEY, CDR2 SMNVEV (reference sequence). This CDR3 has 13 residues. CDR3 sequence: CASSLSNNQPQHF. The CDR3 DNA is TGTGCCAGCAGTTTATCGAACAATCAGCCCCAGCATTTT.

This sequence joins TRBV6-6 and TRBJ2-5; TRBD2 matches 7 bases. Germline CDR1 is MNHNY and CDR2 is SVGAGI (reference sequence). With V trimmed by 7 bases and J by 1 base, 9 bases remained unmatched. The CDR3 loop spans 15 amino acids. The CDR3 here is CASTDGGTGQETQYF. The CDR3 DNA is TGTGCCAGCACCGACGGGGGGACCGGCCAAGAGACCCAGTACTTC.

The genes are TRBV7-9 and TRBJ1-2; possibly TRBD1 for D (6 bases). Germline V CDR1 and CDR2: SEHNR, FQNEAQ (reference sequence). This CDR3 has 11 amino acids. Trimming left V 7 bases short and J 10 bases short, with 13 bases between. This CDR3 reads CASTEWGPYTF. The CDR3 region has the DNA TGTGCCAGCACCGAGTGGGGGCCCTACACCTTC.

The gene calls are TRBV7-3 and TRBJ2-5; D is uncertain. Germline CDR1 is SGHTA and CDR2 is FQGTGA. This CDR3 is built from 13 residues. Trimming shortened V by 5 bases and J by 2 bases, and 9 bases separated the two germline ends. The CDR3: CASSLQVQETQYF. The CDR3 region has the DNA TGTGCCAGCAGCCTGCAGGTACAAGAGACCCAGTACTTC.